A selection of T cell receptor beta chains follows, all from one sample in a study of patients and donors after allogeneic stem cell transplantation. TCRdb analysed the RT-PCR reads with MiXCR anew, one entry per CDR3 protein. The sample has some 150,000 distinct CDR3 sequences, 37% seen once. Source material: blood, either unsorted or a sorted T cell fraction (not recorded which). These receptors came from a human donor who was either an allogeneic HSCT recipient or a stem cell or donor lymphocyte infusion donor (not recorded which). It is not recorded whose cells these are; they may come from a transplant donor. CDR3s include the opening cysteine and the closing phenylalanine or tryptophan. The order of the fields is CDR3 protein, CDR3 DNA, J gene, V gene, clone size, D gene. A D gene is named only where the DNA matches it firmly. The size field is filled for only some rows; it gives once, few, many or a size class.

CASSFPRRGGRADTQYF | TGCGCCAGCAGCTTTCCCCGGCGGGGGGGCCGCGCAGATACGCAGTATTTT | TRBJ2-3 | TRBV5-1 | few | TRBD2
CASSSPGQGTTEAFF | TGCGCCAGCAGCTCCCCGGGACAGGGGACCACTGAAGCTTTCTTT | TRBJ1-1 | TRBV5-1 | - | TRBD1
CASSFISGTSADTQYF | TGTGCCAGCAGCTTTATTTCCGGGACTAGCGCTGATACGCAGTATTTT | TRBJ2-3 | TRBV7-8 | - | TRBD2
CASRRTVNAEAFF | TGTGCCAGCAGACGGACAGTGAACGCTGAAGCTTTCTTT | TRBJ1-1 | TRBV6-2/TRBV6-3 | few | -
CASSPQRGAPEVNYGYTF | TGTGCCAGCAGTCCCCAAAGGGGGGCCCCGGAGGTTAACTATGGCTACACCTTC | TRBJ1-2 | TRBV7-2 | few | -
CASSLSPTGELFF | TGTGCCAGCAGCTTAAGCCCAACCGGGGAGCTGTTTTTT | TRBJ2-2 | TRBV7-3 | - | -
CASSVGGQDTDTQYF | TGTGCCAGCAGCGTAGGCGGGCAGGACACAGATACGCAGTATTTT | TRBJ2-3 | TRBV9 | - | -
CASSFSAYNEQFF | TGTGCCAGCAGTTTCAGCGCCTACAATGAGCAGTTCTTC | TRBJ2-1 | TRBV12-3/TRBV12-4 | - | -
CASSEGPGWDTIYF | TGTGCCAGCAGTGAGGGACCCGGATGGGACACCATATATTTT | TRBJ1-3 | TRBV6-1 | few | -
CASSLARRIGRGPYTDTQYF | TGTGCCAGCAGCTTAGCCCGAAGGATCGGGCGGGGGCCTTACACAGATACGCAGTATTTT | TRBJ2-3 | TRBV7-9 | - | -
CASSLTDGVTEAFF | TGTGCCAGCAGTTTGACGGACGGGGTTACTGAAGCTTTCTTT | TRBJ1-1 | TRBV12-3/TRBV12-4 | few | -
CASSLSDSSTDTQYF | TGTGCCAGCAGCCTCTCCGACAGTTCCACAGATACGCAGTATTTT | TRBJ2-3 | TRBV3-1 | once | -
CATIQILPETGGDEQFF | TGTGCCACCATTCAAATCCTCCCCGAGACAGGGGGCGATGAGCAGTTCTTC | TRBJ2-1 | TRBV15 | - | TRBD1
CASSPGLPTDTQYF | TGTGCCAGCAGTCCGGGACTTCCCACAGATACGCAGTATTTT | TRBJ2-3 | TRBV27 | - | -
CASSSSGTYYGYTF | TGTGCCAGCAGTTCCTCCGGGACATACTATGGCTACACCTTC | TRBJ1-2 | TRBV6-2/TRBV6-3 | few | -
CASSDRGGSETQYF | TGTGCCAGCAGCGACCGAGGGGGTTCAGAGACCCAGTACTTC | TRBJ2-5 | TRBV7-3 | - | -
CASSWGGGGSEQFF | TGCGCCAGCAGCTGGGGAGGAGGGGGCAGTGAGCAGTTCTTC | TRBJ2-1 | TRBV5-1 | - | -
CASSLLRGDEQYF | TGTGCCAGCAGCCTCTTAAGGGGGGACGAGCAGTACTTC | TRBJ2-7 | TRBV12-3/TRBV12-4 | - | -
CSASLRGGYTDTQYF | TGCAGTGCTAGCCTCAGGGGGGGATACACAGATACGCAGTATTTT | TRBJ2-3 | TRBV20-1 | few | -
CASSWEIQGGYTF | TGTGCCAGCAGTTGGGAGATTCAGGGGGGCTACACCTTC | TRBJ1-2 | TRBV12-3/TRBV12-4 | few | -
CASSLDRATGELFF | TGTGCCAGCAGTTTAGACAGGGCGACCGGGGAGCTGTTTTTT | TRBJ2-2 | TRBV12-3/TRBV12-4 | - | -
CASSEAQGGGYTF | TGTGCCAGCAGTGAAGCCCAGGGGGGGGGCTACACCTTC | TRBJ1-2 | TRBV25-1 | few | TRBD1
CASSQVGSVQGAGETQYF | TGCGCCAGCAGCCAAGTAGGATCGGTACAGGGGGCGGGGGAGACCCAGTACTTC | TRBJ2-5 | TRBV4-3 | - | TRBD1
CASSYLGIMREAFF | TGTGCCAGCAGTTATCTGGGAATTATGCGTGAAGCTTTCTTT | TRBJ1-1 | TRBV12-3/TRBV12-4 | - | -
CASSLLGNEQFF | TGTGCCAGCAGTTTACTTGGCAATGAGCAGTTCTTC | TRBJ2-1 | TRBV12-3/TRBV12-4 | - | -
CASSSNRGAEAFF | TGTGCCAGCAGTTCTAACAGGGGGGCTGAAGCTTTCTTT | TRBJ1-1 | TRBV27 | few | TRBD1
CASSSGGDGELFF | TGTGCCAGCAGCTCTGGAGGGGACGGGGAGCTGTTTTTT | TRBJ2-2 | TRBV7-3 | few | -